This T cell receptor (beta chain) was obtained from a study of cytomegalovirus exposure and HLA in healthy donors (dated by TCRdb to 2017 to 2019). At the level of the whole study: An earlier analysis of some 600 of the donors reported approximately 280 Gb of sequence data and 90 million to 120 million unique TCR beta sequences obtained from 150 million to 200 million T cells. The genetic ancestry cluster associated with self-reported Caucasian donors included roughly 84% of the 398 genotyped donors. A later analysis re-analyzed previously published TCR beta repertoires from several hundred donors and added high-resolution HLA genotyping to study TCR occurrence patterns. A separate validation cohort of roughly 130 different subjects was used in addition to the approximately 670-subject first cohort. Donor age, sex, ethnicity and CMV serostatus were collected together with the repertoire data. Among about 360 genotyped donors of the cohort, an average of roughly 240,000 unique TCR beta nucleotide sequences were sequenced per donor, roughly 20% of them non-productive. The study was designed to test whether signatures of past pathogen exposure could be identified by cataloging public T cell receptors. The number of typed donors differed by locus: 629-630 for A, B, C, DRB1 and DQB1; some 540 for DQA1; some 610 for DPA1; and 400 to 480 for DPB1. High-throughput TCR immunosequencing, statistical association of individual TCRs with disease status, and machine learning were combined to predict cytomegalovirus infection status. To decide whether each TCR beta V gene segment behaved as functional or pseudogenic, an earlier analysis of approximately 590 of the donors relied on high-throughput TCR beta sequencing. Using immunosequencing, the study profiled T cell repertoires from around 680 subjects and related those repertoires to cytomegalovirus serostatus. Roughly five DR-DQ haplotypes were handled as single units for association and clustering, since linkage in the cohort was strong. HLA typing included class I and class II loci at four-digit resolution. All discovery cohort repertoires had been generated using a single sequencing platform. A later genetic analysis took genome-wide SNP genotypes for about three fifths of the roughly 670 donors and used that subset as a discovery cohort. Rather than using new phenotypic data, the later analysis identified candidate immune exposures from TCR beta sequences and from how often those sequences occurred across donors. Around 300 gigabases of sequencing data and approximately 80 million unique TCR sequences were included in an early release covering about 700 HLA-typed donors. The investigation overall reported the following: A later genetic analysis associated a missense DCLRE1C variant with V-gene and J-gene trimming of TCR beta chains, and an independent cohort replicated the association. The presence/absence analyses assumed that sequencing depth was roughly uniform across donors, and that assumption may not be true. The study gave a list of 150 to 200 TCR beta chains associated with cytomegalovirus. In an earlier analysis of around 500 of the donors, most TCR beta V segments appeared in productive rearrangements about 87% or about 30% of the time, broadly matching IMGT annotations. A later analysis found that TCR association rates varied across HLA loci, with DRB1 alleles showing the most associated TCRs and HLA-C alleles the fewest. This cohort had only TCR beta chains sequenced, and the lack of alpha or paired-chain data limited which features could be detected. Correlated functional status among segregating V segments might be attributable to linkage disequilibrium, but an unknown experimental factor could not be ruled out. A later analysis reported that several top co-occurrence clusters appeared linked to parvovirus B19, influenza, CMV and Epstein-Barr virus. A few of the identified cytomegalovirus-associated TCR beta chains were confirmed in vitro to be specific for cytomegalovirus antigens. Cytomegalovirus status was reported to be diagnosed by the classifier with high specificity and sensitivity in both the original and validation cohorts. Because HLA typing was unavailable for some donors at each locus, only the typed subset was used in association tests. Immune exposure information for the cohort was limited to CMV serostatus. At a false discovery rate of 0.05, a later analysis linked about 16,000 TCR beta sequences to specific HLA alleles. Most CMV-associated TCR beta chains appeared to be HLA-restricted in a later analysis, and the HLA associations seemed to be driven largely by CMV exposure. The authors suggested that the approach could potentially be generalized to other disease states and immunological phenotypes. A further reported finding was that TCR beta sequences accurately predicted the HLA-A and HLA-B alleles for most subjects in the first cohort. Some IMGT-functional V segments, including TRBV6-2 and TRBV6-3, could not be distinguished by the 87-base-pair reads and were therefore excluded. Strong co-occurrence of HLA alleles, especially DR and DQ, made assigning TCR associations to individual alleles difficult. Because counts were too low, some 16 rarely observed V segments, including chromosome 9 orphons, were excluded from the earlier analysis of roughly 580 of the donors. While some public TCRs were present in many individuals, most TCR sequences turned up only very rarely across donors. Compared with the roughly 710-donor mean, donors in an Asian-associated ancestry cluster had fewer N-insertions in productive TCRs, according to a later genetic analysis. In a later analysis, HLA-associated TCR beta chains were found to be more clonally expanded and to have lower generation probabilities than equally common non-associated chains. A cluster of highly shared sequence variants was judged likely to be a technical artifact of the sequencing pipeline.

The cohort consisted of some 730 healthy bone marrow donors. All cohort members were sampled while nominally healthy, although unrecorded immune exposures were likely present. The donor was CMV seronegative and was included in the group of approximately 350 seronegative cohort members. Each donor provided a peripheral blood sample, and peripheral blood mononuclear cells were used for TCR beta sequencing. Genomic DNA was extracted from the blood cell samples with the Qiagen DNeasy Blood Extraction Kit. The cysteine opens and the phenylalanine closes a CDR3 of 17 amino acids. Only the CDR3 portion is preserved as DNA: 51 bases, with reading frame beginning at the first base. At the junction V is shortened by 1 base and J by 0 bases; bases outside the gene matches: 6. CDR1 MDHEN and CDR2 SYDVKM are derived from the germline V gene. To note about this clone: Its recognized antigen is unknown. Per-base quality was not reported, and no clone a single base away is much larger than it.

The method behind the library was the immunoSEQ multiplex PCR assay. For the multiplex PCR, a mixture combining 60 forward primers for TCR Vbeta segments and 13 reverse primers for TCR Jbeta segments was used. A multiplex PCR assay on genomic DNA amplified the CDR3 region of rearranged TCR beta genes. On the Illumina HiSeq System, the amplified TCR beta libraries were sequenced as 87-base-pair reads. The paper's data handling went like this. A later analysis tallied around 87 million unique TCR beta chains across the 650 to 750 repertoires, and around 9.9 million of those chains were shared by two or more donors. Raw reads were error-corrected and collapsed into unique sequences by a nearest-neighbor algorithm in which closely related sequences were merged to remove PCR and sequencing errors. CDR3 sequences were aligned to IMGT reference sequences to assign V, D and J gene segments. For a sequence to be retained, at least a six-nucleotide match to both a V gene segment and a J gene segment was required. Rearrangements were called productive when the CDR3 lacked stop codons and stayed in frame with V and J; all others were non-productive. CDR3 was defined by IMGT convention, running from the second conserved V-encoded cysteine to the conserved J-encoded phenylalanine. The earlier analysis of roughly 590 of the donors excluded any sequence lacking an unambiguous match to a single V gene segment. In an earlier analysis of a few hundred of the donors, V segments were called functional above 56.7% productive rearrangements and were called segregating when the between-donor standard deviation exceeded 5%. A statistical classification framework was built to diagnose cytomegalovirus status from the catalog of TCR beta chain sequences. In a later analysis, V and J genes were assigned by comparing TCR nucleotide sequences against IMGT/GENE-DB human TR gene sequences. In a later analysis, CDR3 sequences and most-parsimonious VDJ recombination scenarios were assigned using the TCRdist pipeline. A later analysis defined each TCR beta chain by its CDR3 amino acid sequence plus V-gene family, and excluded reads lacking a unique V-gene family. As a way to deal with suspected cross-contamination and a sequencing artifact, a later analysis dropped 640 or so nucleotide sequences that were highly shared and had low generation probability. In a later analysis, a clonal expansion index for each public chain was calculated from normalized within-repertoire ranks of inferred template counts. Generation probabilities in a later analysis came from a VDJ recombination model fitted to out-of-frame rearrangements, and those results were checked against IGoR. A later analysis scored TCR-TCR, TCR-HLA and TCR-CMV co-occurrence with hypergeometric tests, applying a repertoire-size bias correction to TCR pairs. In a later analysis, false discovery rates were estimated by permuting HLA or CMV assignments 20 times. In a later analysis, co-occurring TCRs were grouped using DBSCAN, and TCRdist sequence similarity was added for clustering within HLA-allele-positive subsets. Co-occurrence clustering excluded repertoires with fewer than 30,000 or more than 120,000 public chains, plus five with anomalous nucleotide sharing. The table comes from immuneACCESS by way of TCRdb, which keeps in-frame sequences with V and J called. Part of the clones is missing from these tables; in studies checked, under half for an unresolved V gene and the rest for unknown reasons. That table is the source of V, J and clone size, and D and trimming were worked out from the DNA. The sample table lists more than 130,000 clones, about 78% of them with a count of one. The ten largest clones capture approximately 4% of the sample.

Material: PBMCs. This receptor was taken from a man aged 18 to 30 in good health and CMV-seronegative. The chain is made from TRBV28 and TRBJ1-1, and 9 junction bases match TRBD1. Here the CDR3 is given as CASSLLGTGTMNTEAFF. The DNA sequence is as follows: TGTGCCAGCAGTTTATTGGGGACAGGGACAATGAACACTGAAGCTTTCTTT.